This entry lists 3 T cell receptor beta chains sequenced from one sample in a study of T-cell memory formation after mild COVID-19. TCRdb redid the calling of the 5' RACE reads with MiXCR, one entry per CDR3 protein. This sample yields some 450,000 distinct CDR3 sequences, of which roughly 18% are seen a single time; about 22% belongs to the top ten. Sequenced input: PBMCs or a T cell subset sorted from them (not recorded which). These receptors originate from a man aged 18 to 30 who had mild COVID-19 (a few samples of this study predate the infection). Cell type and time point are not known.

The J gene is TRBJ2-1, the V gene TRBV5-1, with D perhaps matching TRBD1 or TRBD2 (6 bases each). The CDR3 runs 14 residues. In germline, CDR1 is SGHRS, CDR2 YFSETQ. V was cut by 4 bases and J by 3 bases, with 11 bases left in between. CDR3 amino acids: CASSNGGLYNEQFF. DNA of the CDR3: TGCGCCAGCAGCAACGGGGGCCTCTACAATGAGCAGTTCTTC.

This clonotype came up a few times. The V call is TRBV5-4, the J call TRBJ1-4, with D tentatively TRBD1 (5 bases). Germline lookup yields CDR1 SGHNT and CDR2 YYREEE (reference sequence). Trimming left V 4 bases short and J 4 bases short, with 11 bases between. The CDR3 runs to 14 residues. Here the CDR3 reads CASSRRDFNEKLFF. As DNA, the CDR3 is TGTGCCAGCAGCCGGCGGGACTTTAATGAAAAACTGTTTTTT.

The rearrangement links TRBV11-2 to TRBJ2-3, with TRBD2 matching over 9 bases. Trimming took 3 bases from V and 2 from J; bases not matched to a gene: 9. This CDR3 has 17 amino acids. Germline CDR1 is SGHAT and CDR2 is FQNNGV. CDR3 in amino acids: CASSLIFSGGYTDTQYF. As DNA, the CDR3 is TGTGCCAGCAGCTTGATATTTAGCGGGGGATACACAGATACGCAGTATTTT.